The rows below give T cell receptor beta chains drawn from one sample of a study of T cell responses to AZD1222 COVID-19 vaccine. Assay: immunoSEQ multiplex PCR; the TCRdb copy retains only in-frame clones and omits some. The sample records approximately 140,000 clones, around 90% being singletons. Sequenced here: peripheral blood, sampled 28 days after the second AZD1222 dose. The receptors here all came from an adult who received the AZD1222 COVID-19 vaccine. CDR3s include the opening cysteine and the closing phenylalanine or tryptophan. The order of the fields is V gene, J gene, D gene, clone size, CDR3 protein, CDR3 DNA. The D gene is left open where the match is weak. Clone size is shown for a subset of rows, as once, few, many or a class of expanded clone.

TRBV27	TRBJ2-7	TRBD2	.	CASSSLSGLAGVRYEQYF	TGTGCCAGCAGTTCCCTATCGGGACTAGCGGGAGTACGCTACGAGCAGTACTTC
TRBV30	TRBJ2-3	.	.	CAWSSWGSSTDTQYF	TGTGCCTGGAGTTCGTGGGGTAGTAGCACAGATACGCAGTATTTT
TRBV28	TRBJ1-5	.	.	CASSLKASNQPQHF	TGTGCCAGCAGTTTAAAGGCGTCAAATCAGCCCCAGCATTTT
TRBV5-1	TRBJ1-5	TRBD1	.	CASSPGTGGNQPQHF	TGCGCCAGCAGCCCCGGGACAGGGGGCAATCAGCCCCAGCATTTT
TRBV28	TRBJ1-4	.	.	CASKTAFNEKLFF	TGTGCCAGCAAAACAGCGTTCAATGAAAAACTGTTTTTT
TRBV5-6	TRBJ1-5	.	.	CASSPGGSQPQHF	TGTGCCAGCAGCCCGGGGGGGAGTCAGCCCCAGCATTTT
TRBV7-8	TRBJ1-5	TRBD1	.	CASSFDRVGNQPQHF	TGTGCCAGCAGCTTCGACAGGGTCGGCAATCAGCCCCAGCATTTT
TRBV7-6	TRBJ1-1	TRBD1	.	CASSPGTGVNTEAFF	TGTGCCAGCAGCCCAGGGACAGGAGTAAACACTGAAGCTTTCTTT
TRBV7-2	TRBJ1-5	.	few	CASSLDMAGNQPQHF	TGTGCCAGCAGCTTAGACATGGCCGGCAATCAGCCCCAGCATTTT
TRBV28	TRBJ1-5	TRBD1	.	CASSVMGQNEHQPQHF	TGTGCCAGCAGTGTAATGGGACAGAATGAACATCAGCCCCAGCATTTT
TRBV2	TRBJ2-7	TRBD1	.	CASSVQGAPYEQYF	TGTGCCAGCAGCGTACAGGGGGCACCCTACGAGCAGTACTTC
TRBV28	TRBJ1-5	TRBD1	.	CASSPAGTGPASQPQHF	TGTGCCAGCAGTCCAGCCGGGACAGGGCCGGCTAGTCAGCCCCAGCATTTT
TRBV18	TRBJ1-6	.	.	CASSSGVYYNSPLHF	TGTGCCAGCTCTAGTGGGGTTTACTATAATTCACCCCTCCACTTT
TRBV4-1	TRBJ2-7	TRBD2	.	CASTLRLAGDYEQYF	TGCGCCAGCACCCTAAGACTAGCGGGGGATTACGAGCAGTACTTC
TRBV29-1	TRBJ2-3	TRBD2	few	CSVVMVGLAGGLADTQYF	TGCAGCGTTGTGATGGTCGGTCTAGCGGGAGGTTTAGCAGATACGCAGTATTTT
TRBV5-6	TRBJ2-1	.	few	CASSWFRTTNEQFF	TGTGCCAGCAGCTGGTTCCGGACTACCAATGAGCAGTTCTTC